This entry lists 21 T cell receptor beta chains sequenced from one sample in a study of shared clonotypes between healthy human individuals. The method was immunoSEQ multiplex PCR; TCRdb's version includes in-frame clones alone and lacks a portion of them. The profile shows about 960,000 clones, about three quarters of them singletons. The sequenced sample was memory CD4+ T cells sorted from blood. Described subset: CD45RA-negative fraction. These receptors originate from a man between 18 and 29 years old in good health.

This chain uses TRBV9 with TRBJ2-4; 7 bases are shared with TRBD2. The V gene end was trimmed by 0 bases and the J gene end by 0 bases; junction bases not matched to a gene: 6. The CDR3 length is 17 residues. Germline loops: CDR1 SGDLS, CDR2 YYNGEE. CDR3 sequence reads: CASSVGGAGSAKNIQYF. Here the CDR3 DNA reads TGTGCCAGCAGCGTAGGGGGAGCGGGGTCAGCCAAAAACATTCAGTACTTC.

This clone was seen more than once but under ten times. This rearrangement joins TRBV18 to TRBJ1-2; 7 bases line up with TRBD1. CDR3 length: 15 residues. Germline-derived CDR1 and CDR2 are KGHSH and LQKENI. The V segment lost 5 bases and the J segment 2 bases; nucleotides outside the gene matches: 8. The chain's CDR3 is CASSGGTESNYGYTF. The DNA of the CDR3 is TGTGCCAGCTCAGGGGGGACAGAGTCCAACTATGGCTACACCTTC.

This clone was observed many times. The chain recombines TRBV9 with TRBJ1-1; maybe TRBD1 (6 bases). The CDR3 length is 15 residues. From germline, CDR1 is SGDLS and CDR2 YYNGEE. V dropped 3 bases and J dropped 4 bases, with 16 bases sitting between them. In DNA form, the CDR3 reads TGTGCCAGCAGCGCTAAAGACAGGATTCGCACTGAAGCTTTCTTT. Amino acids: CASSAKDRIRTEAFF.

The J gene is TRBJ1-4, the V gene TRBV11-2; TRBD1 matches 9 bases. The CDR3 covers 15 residues. V gave up 1 base and J gave up 8 bases; unmatched junction bases: 5. Germline loops: CDR1 SGHAT, CDR2 FQNNGV. DNA of the CDR3: TGTGCCAGCAGCTTAGTGGGACAGGGACGAGAAAAACTGTTTTTT. This codes for CASSLVGQGREKLFF.

This chain uses TRBV19 with TRBJ2-7; TRBD1 matches at 7 bases. The J segment lost 5 bases and the V segment lost 1 base, leaving 8 bases of the junction unmatched. Per germline, CDR1 LNHDA and CDR2 SQIVND (reference sequence). CDR3 length: 15 amino acids. CDR3 DNA: TGTGCCAGTAGTATAGGCGTACAGGGGCGCCACGAGCAGTACTTC. Translation: CASSIGVQGRHEQYF.

This chain uses TRBV7-8 with TRBJ1-2, with D hard to call. Germline V gives CDR1 SGHVS, CDR2 FQNEAQ. Trimming took 5 bases from V and 0 from J, leaving 10 bases between them. The CDR3 spans 14 residues. The chain's CDR3 is CASSPALTNYGYTF. The CDR3 nucleotides read TGTGCCAGCAGCCCGGCATTAACTAACTATGGCTACACCTTC.

The chain is built from TRBV11-3 and TRBJ2-3; 12 nucleotides match TRBD2. Per germline, CDR1 SGHNT and CDR2 YENEEA. Trimming took 4 bases from V and 0 from J; bases not matched to a gene: 5. The CDR3 extends over 17 amino acids. The CDR3 region is CASSSGLAGSSTDTQYF. In DNA form, the CDR3 reads TGTGCCAGCAGCTCCGGACTAGCGGGGAGTAGCACAGATACGCAGTATTTT.

This clone came up a few times. Other DNA sequences in this sample translate to the same CDR3. The genes are TRBV5-1 and TRBJ2-3, with 9 bases matching TRBD2. Germline assignment: CDR1 SGHRS and CDR2 YFSETQ. The CDR3 contains 16 residues. The V segment lost 0 bases and the J segment 1 base; nucleotides outside the gene matches: 3. The CDR3 here is CASSLVASGGTDTQYF. The CDR3 nucleotides are TGCGCCAGCAGCTTGGTTGCTAGCGGGGGCACAGATACGCAGTATTTT.

This chain joins TRBV19 and TRBJ2-3; 7 nucleotides match TRBD2. Germline CDR1 LNHDA, CDR2 SQIVND (reference sequence). This CDR3 is 14 amino acids long. Losses at the gene ends were 6 bases for V and 1 base for J; bases not matched to a gene: 4. CDR3 loop: CASRERGGTDTQYF. The DNA of the CDR3 is TGTGCCAGTAGGGAGCGGGGTGGCACAGATACGCAGTATTTT.

The genes are TRBV19 and TRBJ2-7; TRBD1 is a possible D gene (6 bases). V was cut by 5 bases and J by 1 base, with 15 bases left in between. CDR3 length: 15 residues. The germline gives CDR1 LNHDA, CDR2 SQIVND (reference sequence). The CDR3 here is CASSSPGHASYEQYF. The CDR3 bases are TGTGCCAGTAGTTCTCCGGGACACGCATCCTACGAGCAGTACTTC.

The chain recombines TRBV7-8 with TRBJ2-2, with D perhaps TRBD1 or TRBD2 (6 bases each). The ends were cut back, 5 bases at V and 6 bases at J, with 19 bases in the middle. This CDR3 region has 16 residues. Germline-derived CDR1 and CDR2 are SGHVS and FQNEAQ. The CDR3 DNA follows: TGTGCCAGCAGCCCGGGGGCGCATCTAAACGCCGGGGAGCTGTTTTTT. Amino acids: CASSPGAHLNAGELFF.

The gene calls are TRBV7-9 and TRBJ1-4; the D is unclear. The V end lost 3 bases, the J end lost 14 bases, and 16 bases lay between the germline ends. Germline CDR1 SEHNR, CDR2 FQNEAQ (reference sequence). The CDR3 totals 13 residues. The CDR3 DNA reads as TGTGCCAGCAGCTTGGGTATGGGGTCTATGCTGTTTTTT. Translating it yields CASSLGMGSMLFF.

The CDR3 loop reads CASSAGSWGTQYF. The CDR3 region has the DNA TGTGCCAGCAGTGCCGGATCTTGGGGAACCCAGTACTTC. The rearrangement joins TRBV25-1 to TRBJ2-5; D is ambiguous. Germline assignment: CDR1 MGHDK and CDR2 SYGVNS. The V end was cut by 4 bases, the J end by 8 bases, with 14 bases between. This CDR3 spans 13 amino acids.

This sequence joins TRBV10-2 and TRBJ2-7; D call uncertain. Trimming pared 1 base from V and 9 bases from J, leaving 7 bases between. The CDR3 is 11 residues long. CDR1 and CDR2 (germline): WSHSY, SAAADI. Here the CDR3 DNA reads TGCGCCAGCAGTGAGTTAAACGGGCAGTACTTC. The encoded protein is CASSELNGQYF.

This clone has a single count. The chain links TRBV5-1 to TRBJ1-1, with 9 bases aligning to TRBD1. Germline V gene lookup returns CDR1 SGHRS and CDR2 YFSETQ. The CDR3 is 14 residues long. With 1 base clipped from V and 3 bases from J, the junction kept 1 base outside the gene matches. The CDR3 DNA is TGCGCCAGCAGCTTGTGGGACAGGGACACTGAAGCTTTCTTT. This sequence encodes CASSLWDRDTEAFF.

The chain carries TRBV10-3 and TRBJ2-1; D unresolved. V lost 3 bases, J lost 7 bases, and 10 bases lay in between. This CDR3 contains 13 residues. The germline V gene has CDR1 ENHRY and CDR2 SYGVKD. For the CDR3, the DNA is TGTGCCATCAGTGATATAAGGGAAAATGAGCAGTTCTTC. This encodes CAISDIRENEQFF.

This clone appeared many times. The chain employs TRBV30 and TRBJ1-3, with D perhaps matching TRBD1 (6 bases). Trimming took 5 bases from V and 0 from J, leaving 8 bases between them. CDR1 and CDR2 from the germline V gene are GTSNPN and SVGIG (reference sequence). This CDR3 contains 13 residues. CDR3 region: CAWGTISGNTIYF. In DNA form, the CDR3 reads TGTGCCTGGGGGACAATCTCTGGAAACACCATATATTTT.

Comments on this clone: The identical CDR3 is also encoded by other nucleotide sequences in the sample. The genes are TRBV7-9 and TRBJ2-7; D possibly corresponds to TRBD1 (5 bases). The ends were cut back, 2 bases at V and 0 bases at J, with 8 bases in the middle. This CDR3 is 14 amino acids long. From germline, CDR1 is SEHNR and CDR2 FQNEAQ (reference sequence). In DNA, the CDR3 is TGTGCCAGCAGCTTACATCAGGGCTCCTACGAGCAGTACTTC. This sequence encodes CASSLHQGSYEQYF.

The chain recombines TRBV6-5 with TRBJ1-5; a weak D match, TRBD1 (5 bases). The CDR3 has 15 amino acids. In germline, CDR1 is MNHEY, CDR2 SVGAGI. V dropped 5 bases and J dropped 0 bases, with 11 bases sitting between them. The CDR3 spells CASSRWGDSNQPQHF. As DNA, the CDR3 is TGTGCCAGCAGTCGCTGGGGCGATAGCAATCAGCCCCAGCATTTT.

V usage is TRBV9 and J usage is TRBJ2-2; 10 bases match TRBD1. The V and J ends lost 3 bases and 7 bases, in that order; junction bases with no gene match: 6. Germline V gene sequence: CDR1 SGDLS, CDR2 YYNGEE. The CDR3 has 15 amino acids. In nucleotides, the CDR3 is TGTGCCAGCAGCGAAGACAGGGGGCAGGGCGGGGAGCTGTTTTTT. Translating it yields CASSEDRGQGGELFF.

This chain connects TRBV6-1 to TRBJ1-5, with no clear D. The V end was cut by 3 bases, the J end by 3 bases, with 9 bases between. The CDR3 covers 14 residues. The germline gives CDR1 MNHNS, CDR2 SASEGT. The CDR3 nucleotides read TGTGCCAGCAGTGAGGGCCCACTCAATCAGCCCCAGCATTTT. Translated, it gives CASSEGPLNQPQHF.